The TCR beta chain described here comes from a study of CD8+ T cells in alopecia areata. The overall study: Patients in the treated group were given tofacitinib by mouth, 5 to 10 mg twice a day. Broader study findings: For baseline CD8+ expansion, any link to response stays uncertain with one nonresponder. Scalp clonality decreased significantly with tofacitinib, and so did expanded CD8+ clones among the top 100. Especially in alopecia totalis/universalis, lesional scalp showed greater clonality than normal scalp did.

As to treatment: oral pan-JAK inhibitor, 5-10 mg twice daily. With regard to this clone: No antigen is known for it.

The authors extracted RNA and reverse transcribed it into cDNA as the sequencing template. TCRdb's table, derived via immunoSEQ multiplex PCR, lists solely in-frame clones and lacks some. The sample lists about 180,000 clones, about 55% seen once, with about 10% in the top ten. Germline-derived CDR1 and CDR2 are LNHDA and SQIVND (reference sequence). The CDR3 runs to 16 residues. Specimen: CD8+ T cells sorted from blood, collected at week 24, from a patient treated with tofacitinib. This clonotype originated in a human donor with alopecia areata. This sequence joins TRBV19 and TRBJ2-5, with D perhaps being TRBD1 or TRBD2 (5 bases each). The DNA end favors TRBJ2-7, so the J call may be wrong. The CDR3 sequence: CASSLGDGISSYEQYF. CDR3 coding DNA: TGTGCCAGTAGTCTAGGGGACGGAATCAGCTCCTACGAGCAGTACTTC.